The 2 T cell receptor beta chains below all came from one sample that was sequenced in a study of T-cell memory formation after mild COVID-19. TCRdb processed the 5' RACE reads anew with MiXCR; each CDR3 protein has one entry. The repertoire holds approximately 240,000 distinct CDR3 sequences, with roughly 17% as singletons. The sample consisted of PBMCs or a T cell subset sorted from them (not recorded which). The receptors derive from a man aged 18 to 29 who had mild COVID-19 (a few samples of this study predate the infection). Cell type and time point are not known.

This clonotype turned up a few times. The chain employs TRBV7-2 and TRBJ1-2; the match to TRBD1 covers 7 bases. The V and J ends lost 5 bases and 8 bases, in that order; junction bases with no gene match: 11. Germline V CDR1 and CDR2: SGHTA, FQGNSA. The length of the CDR3 is 14 residues. The DNA for the CDR3 is TGTGCCAGCAGCCCAACGACAGGGTTGGGCGGCTACACCTTC. Translating gives CASSPTTGLGGYTF.

This clonotype occurred a few times. The rearrangement links TRBV29-1 to TRBJ2-2; 15 bases align to TRBD2. The ends lost 7 bases at V and 4 bases at J; junction bases unmatched: 4. Germline V gene lookup returns CDR1 SQVTM and CDR2 ANQGSEA. The CDR3 totals 15 residues. The CDR3 loop reads CSAPGLAGGTGELFF. The DNA for the CDR3 is TGCAGCGCTCCGGGACTAGCGGGGGGCACCGGGGAGCTGTTTTTT.